These T cell receptor beta chains were read from a single sample in a study of technical replicates of blood from several donors. Assay used: immunoSEQ multiplex PCR; TCRdb lists only in-frame clones, some missing. The data contain approximately 75,000 clones, 95% to 98% of them seen just once; the ten biggest clones take up about 0.27%. Sequencing was carried out using T cells isolated from PBMCs. These receptor sequences come from a human donor in good health. Each CDR3 is given with its conserved first and last residue. A D gene is named only where the DNA matches it firmly. Clone sizes are given selectively: once, few, many, or a class where the clone is expanded.

V gene	D gene	clone size	J gene	CDR3 protein	CDR3 DNA
TRBV19	TRBD2	NA	TRBJ2-2	CASSRITSGGTGELFF	TGTGCCAGTAGCCGGATTACTAGCGGGGGTACCGGGGAGCTGTTTTTT
TRBV6-5	TRBD1	NA	TRBJ1-4	CASRPGTATNEKLFF	TGTGCCAGCAGGCCCGGGACAGCAACTAATGAAAAACTGTTTTTT
TRBV27	TRBD2	NA	TRBJ2-2	CASRLAGTGELFF	TGTGCCAGCAGGCTAGCGGGGACCGGGGAGCTGTTTTTT
TRBV6-4	TRBD1	NA	TRBJ1-1	CASSETGQGVERAFF	TGTGCCAGCAGCGAGACAGGACAGGGGGTAGAGAGGGCTTTCTTT
TRBV7-8	TRBD1	NA	TRBJ2-1	CASSSLRGDRVTEQFF	TGTGCCAGCAGCTCACTCCGAGGGGACAGGGTAACTGAGCAGTTCTTC
TRBV14	TRBD1	NA	TRBJ1-1	CASSPQGVNTEAFF	TGTGCCAGCAGTCCGCAGGGGGTTAACACTGAAGCTTTCTTT
TRBV4-2	NA	NA	TRBJ2-1	CASSQKGPGDGEQFF	TGTGCCAGCAGCCAAAAGGGGCCGGGGGACGGTGAGCAGTTCTTC
TRBV6-1	NA	NA	TRBJ1-5	CASSDSGSQPQHF	TGTGCCAGCAGTGATTCGGGATCCCAGCCCCAGCATTTT
TRBV27	TRBD2	NA	TRBJ2-1	CASSRGGWNEQFF	TGTGCCAGCAGCCGGGGGGGATGGAATGAGCAGTTCTTC
TRBV7-2	TRBD1	NA	TRBJ2-3	CASSLRQGAFPDTQYF	TGTGCCAGCAGCTTAAGGCAGGGGGCTTTTCCAGATACGCAGTATTTT
TRBV15	NA	NA	TRBJ2-7	CATSRDLGYEQYF	TGTGCCACCAGCAGAGATCTCGGGTACGAGCAGTACTTC
TRBV30	NA	NA	TRBJ2-2	CAWREQGNTGELFF	TGTGCCTGGAGGGAACAGGGGAACACCGGGGAGCTGTTTTTT
TRBV12-5	TRBD2	once	TRBJ2-1	CASAPGLAGVKVNNEQFF	TGTGCTAGCGCTCCGGGACTAGCGGGAGTGAAGGTCAACAATGAGCAGTTCTTC
TRBV9	NA	NA	TRBJ2-7	CASSRGSYEQYF	TGTGCCAGCAGCCGGGGCTCCTACGAGCAGTACTTC
TRBV12-5	NA	once	TRBJ1-1	CASGFGSSGETEAFF	TGTGCTAGTGGTTTCGGGTCTTCGGGGGAAACTGAAGCTTTCTTT
TRBV5-1	NA	once	TRBJ1-1	CASSKITGGEIRAFF	TGCGCCAGCAGCAAAATTACCGGAGGGGAGATAAGAGCTTTCTTT
TRBV11-3	NA	NA	TRBJ1-2	CASSSFRDPSLAF	TGTGCCAGCAGCTCTTTCAGGGATCCCTCTCTGGCCTTC
TRBV28	NA	NA	TRBJ2-1	CASSPPWAGGHEQFF	TGTGCCAGCAGTCCCCCCTGGGCAGGAGGGCATGAGCAGTTCTTC
TRBV27	NA	NA	TRBJ2-3	CASSPLRRDTQYF	TGTGCCAGCAGTCCCCTCCGGCGGGATACGCAGTATTTT
TRBV15	TRBD1	NA	TRBJ1-2	CATSRTGVHGYTF	TGTGCCACCAGCAGGACAGGGGTACATGGCTACACCTTC
TRBV5-1	TRBD2	NA	TRBJ2-3	CASRIAGVANADTQYF	TGCGCCAGCCGAATAGCGGGAGTGGCAAACGCAGATACGCAGTATTTT
TRBV6-1	NA	NA	TRBJ2-7	CASSSGSGVFEQYF	TGTGCCAGCAGCTCCGGGAGTGGGGTCTTCGAGCAGTACTTC